The text below deals with one TCR beta chain. What it binds is not known. This record comes from a study of human T cells and chemical hapten exposure. Notes on the study in general: Every donor had alopecia, and their immune response may therefore differ from healthy people's.

V lost 4 bases, J lost 7 bases, and 5 bases lay in between. The CDR3 contains 12 residues. In germline, CDR1 is SGHTA, CDR2 FQGNSA. TCRdb redid the calling of the RACE reads with MiXCR, one entry per CDR3 protein. This sample has about 49,000 distinct CDR3 sequences, with 8% to 9.5% found just once. Time point given: patch test 1, 2 weeks after DPC sensitization. Stated treatment: therapeutic diphenylcyclopropenone sensitization with weekly scalp DPC. Those who donated were patients with alopecia, 18 to 70 years of age, and suitable for DPC. V is TRBV7-2 and J is TRBJ1-6; no definite D call. This receptor was obtained from a woman aged 45-59 years with alopecia areata. Some clones in this sample may be carry-over from other donors' samples. The sequenced sample was whole blood, obtained in connection with sensitization to the hapten diphenylcyclopropenone (DPC). The chain's CDR3 is CASSWPNSPLHF. In DNA form, the CDR3 reads TGTGCCAGCAGCTGGCCAAATTCACCCCTCCACTTT.